The 6 T cell receptor beta chains reported below all come from one sample, sequenced in a study of cytomegalovirus exposure and HLA in healthy donors. PCR primers comprised 60 Vbeta and 13 Jbeta primers. Generated by immunoSEQ multiplex PCR, the TCRdb table keeps only in-frame clones and is missing some. The table records about 180,000 clones, 76% of them present only once. Material: PBMCs. The receptors stem from a young man in good health and CMV-seronegative.

The V gene is TRBV6-5, the J gene TRBJ2-4, with D possibly TRBD1 on 6 matching bases. CDR1 is MNHEY and CDR2 is SVGAGI in the germline V gene. Deletions cut 10 bases from V and 0 bases from J, with 13 bases between. This CDR3 has 14 amino acids. The CDR3 nucleotides are TGTGCCACCAAGGGGGAACTAGCCAAAAACATTCAGTACTTC. It is translated as CATKGELAKNIQYF.

The chain recombines TRBV11-2 with TRBJ2-7; D remains ambiguous. In germline, CDR1 is SGHAT, CDR2 FQNNGV. Trimming stripped 0 bases from V and 3 bases from J, with 9 bases between. The CDR3 loop spans 14 amino acids. Here the CDR3 reads CASSLDWSVYEQYF. CDR3 coding DNA: TGTGCCAGCAGCTTAGATTGGTCGGTCTACGAGCAGTACTTC.

This chain joins TRBV5-1 and TRBJ1-2, with 8 nucleotides matching TRBD1. CDR3 length equals 13 residues. CDR1 and CDR2 from the germline V gene are SGHRS and YFSETQ. The J segment lost 8 bases and the V segment lost 4 bases, leaving 7 bases of the junction unmatched. In nucleotides, the CDR3 is TGCGCCAGCAGCCTGGACAGGGCGGGCGGCTACACCTTC. Translated, it gives CASSLDRAGGYTF. Supplemented by reference TRBV5-1 and TRBJ1-2, the full variable domain reads KAGVTQTPRYLIKTRGQQVTLSCSPISGHRSVSWYQQTPGQGLQFLFEYFSETQRNKGNFPGRFSGRQFSNSRSEMNVSTLELGDSALYLCASSLDRAGGYTFGSGTRLTVV.

The sample holds one count of this clone. This chain links TRBV27 with TRBJ1-1, with D possibly TRBD1 on 5 matching bases. This CDR3 has 15 amino acids. In germline, CDR1 is MNHEY, CDR2 SMNVEV (reference sequence). Trimming removed 5 bases at V and 1 base at J, with 14 bases between. Here the CDR3 reads CASSPHGQGNTEAFF. CDR3 DNA sequence: TGTGCCAGCAGTCCCCACGGGCAGGGGAACACTGAAGCTTTCTTT.

The V and J genes are TRBV6-4 and TRBJ2-2; D uncertain. There are 16 residues in the CDR3. V shed 11 bases and J shed 5 bases, with 24 bases lying between them. Per the germline V gene, CDR1 is MRHNA and CDR2 is SNTAGT. Written as DNA, the CDR3 is TGTGCCTCTCCGAAAAACCGCCCCGGTGGTACCGGGGAGCTGTTTTTT. Protein sequence: CASPKNRPGGTGELFF.

This clone has only one observation. This sequence joins TRBV5-4 and TRBJ2-2; a possible D gene is TRBD2 (6 bases). The CDR3 has 15 amino acids. Germline V gene sequence: CDR1 SGHNT, CDR2 YYREEE (reference sequence). Trimming pared 4 bases from V and 6 bases from J, leaving 16 bases between. The CDR3 loop is CASSPGLFPPGELFF. The CDR3 DNA follows: TGTGCCAGCAGCCCGGGACTGTTCCCCCCCGGGGAGCTGTTTTTT.